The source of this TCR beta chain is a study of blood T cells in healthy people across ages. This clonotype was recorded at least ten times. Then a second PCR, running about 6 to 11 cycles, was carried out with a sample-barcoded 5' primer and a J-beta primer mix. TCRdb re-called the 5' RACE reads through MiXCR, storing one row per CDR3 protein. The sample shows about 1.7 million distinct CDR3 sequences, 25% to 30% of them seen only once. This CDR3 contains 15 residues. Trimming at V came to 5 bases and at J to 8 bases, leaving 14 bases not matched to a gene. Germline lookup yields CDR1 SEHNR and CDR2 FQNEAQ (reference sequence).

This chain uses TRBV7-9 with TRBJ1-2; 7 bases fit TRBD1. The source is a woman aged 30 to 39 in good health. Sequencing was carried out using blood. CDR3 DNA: TGTGCCAGCAGCCCGATACGGGACAGAATAGGAGGCTACACCTTC. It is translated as CASSPIRDRIGGYTF.